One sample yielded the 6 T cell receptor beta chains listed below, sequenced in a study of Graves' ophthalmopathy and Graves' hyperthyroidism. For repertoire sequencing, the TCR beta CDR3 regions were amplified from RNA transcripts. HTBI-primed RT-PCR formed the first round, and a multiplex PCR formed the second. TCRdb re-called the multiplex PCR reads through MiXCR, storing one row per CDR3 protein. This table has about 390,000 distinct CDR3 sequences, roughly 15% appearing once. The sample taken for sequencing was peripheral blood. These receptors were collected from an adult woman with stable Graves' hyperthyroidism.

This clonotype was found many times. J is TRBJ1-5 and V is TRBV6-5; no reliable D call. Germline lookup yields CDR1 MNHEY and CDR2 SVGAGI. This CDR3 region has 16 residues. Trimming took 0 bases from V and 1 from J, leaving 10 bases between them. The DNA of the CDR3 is TGTGCCAGCAGTTACTCGGGCAGCGCGAGCAATCAGCCCCAGCATTTT. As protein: CASSYSGSASNQPQHF.

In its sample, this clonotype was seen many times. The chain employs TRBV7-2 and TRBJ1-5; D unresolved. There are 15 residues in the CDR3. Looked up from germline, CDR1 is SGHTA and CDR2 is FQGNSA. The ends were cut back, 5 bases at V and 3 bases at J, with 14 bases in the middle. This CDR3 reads CASSTSSGNNQPQHF. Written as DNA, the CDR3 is TGTGCCAGCAGCACGAGCTCGGGTAACAATCAGCCCCAGCATTTT. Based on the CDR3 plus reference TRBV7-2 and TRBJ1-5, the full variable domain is GAGVSQSPSNKVTEKGKDVELRCDPISGHTALYWYRQSLGQGLEFLIYFQGNSAPDKSGLPSDRFSAERTGGSVSTLTIQRTQQEDSAVYLCASSTSSGNNQPQHFGDGTRLSIL.

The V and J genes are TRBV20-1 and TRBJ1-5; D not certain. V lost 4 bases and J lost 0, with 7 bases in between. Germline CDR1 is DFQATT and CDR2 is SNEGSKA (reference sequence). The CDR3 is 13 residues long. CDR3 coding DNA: TGCAGTGCTATTGGCGATAGCAATCAGCCCCAGCATTTT. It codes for CSAIGDSNQPQHF.

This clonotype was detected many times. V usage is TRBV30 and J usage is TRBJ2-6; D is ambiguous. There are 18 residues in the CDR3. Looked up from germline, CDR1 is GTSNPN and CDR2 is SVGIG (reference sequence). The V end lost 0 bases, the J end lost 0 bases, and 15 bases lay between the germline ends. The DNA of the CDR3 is TGTGCCTGGAGTGTACGTCATACCCGGAGCTCTGGGGCCAACGTCCTGACTTTC. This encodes CAWSVRHTRSSGANVLTF.

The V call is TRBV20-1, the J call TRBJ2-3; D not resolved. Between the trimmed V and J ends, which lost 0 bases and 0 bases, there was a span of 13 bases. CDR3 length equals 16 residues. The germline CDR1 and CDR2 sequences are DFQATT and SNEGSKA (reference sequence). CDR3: CSARDRKRASTDTQYF. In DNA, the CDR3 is TGCAGTGCTAGAGATCGAAAAAGAGCTAGCACAGATACGCAGTATTTT.

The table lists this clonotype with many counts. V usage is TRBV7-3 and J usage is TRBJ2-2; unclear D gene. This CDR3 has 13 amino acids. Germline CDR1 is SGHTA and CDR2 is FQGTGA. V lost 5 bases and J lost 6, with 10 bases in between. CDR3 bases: TGTGCCAGCAGCCCCCCTGGGGCCGGGGAGCTGTTTTTT. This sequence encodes CASSPPGAGELFF.